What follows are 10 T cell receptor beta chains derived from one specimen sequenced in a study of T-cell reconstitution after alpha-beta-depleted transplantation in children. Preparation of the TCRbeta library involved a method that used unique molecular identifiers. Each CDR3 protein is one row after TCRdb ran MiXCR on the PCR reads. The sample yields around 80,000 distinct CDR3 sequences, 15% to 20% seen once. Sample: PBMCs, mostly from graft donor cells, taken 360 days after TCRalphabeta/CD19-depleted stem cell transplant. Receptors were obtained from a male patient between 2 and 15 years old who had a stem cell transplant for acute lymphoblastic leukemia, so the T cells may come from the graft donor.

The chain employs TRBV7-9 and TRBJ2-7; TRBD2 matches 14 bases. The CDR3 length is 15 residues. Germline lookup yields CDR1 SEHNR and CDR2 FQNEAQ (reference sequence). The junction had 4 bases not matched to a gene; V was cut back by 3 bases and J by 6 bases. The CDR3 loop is CASSLGTSGSFEQYF. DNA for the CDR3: TGTGCCAGCAGCTTGGGGACTAGCGGGAGTTTCGAGCAGTACTTC. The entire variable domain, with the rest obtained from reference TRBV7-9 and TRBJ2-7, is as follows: DTGVSQNPRHKITKRGQNVTFRCDPISEHNRLYWYRQTLGQGPEFLTYFQNEAQLEKSRLLSDRFSAERPKGSFSTLEIQRTEQGDSAMYLCASSLGTSGSFEQYFGPGTRLTVT.

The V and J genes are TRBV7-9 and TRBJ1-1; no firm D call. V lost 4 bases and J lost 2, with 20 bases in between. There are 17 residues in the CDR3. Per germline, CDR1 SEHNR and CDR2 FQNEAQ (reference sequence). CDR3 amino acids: CASSYNMVTPSNTEAFF. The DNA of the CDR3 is TGTGCCAGCAGCTATAATATGGTTACCCCCAGCAACACTGAAGCTTTCTTT.

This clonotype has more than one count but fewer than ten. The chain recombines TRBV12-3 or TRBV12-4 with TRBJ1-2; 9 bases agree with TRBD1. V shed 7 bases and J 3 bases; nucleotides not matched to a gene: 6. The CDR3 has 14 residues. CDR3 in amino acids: CASTQGQGYYGYTF. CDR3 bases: TGTGCCAGCACCCAGGGACAGGGCTACTATGGCTACACCTTC.

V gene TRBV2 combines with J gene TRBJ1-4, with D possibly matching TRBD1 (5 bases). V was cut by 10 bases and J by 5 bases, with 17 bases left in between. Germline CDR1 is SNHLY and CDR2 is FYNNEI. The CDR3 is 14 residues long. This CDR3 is CATSVNRRNEKLFF. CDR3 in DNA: TGTGCCACCTCCGTGAACAGGAGAAATGAAAAACTGTTTTTT.

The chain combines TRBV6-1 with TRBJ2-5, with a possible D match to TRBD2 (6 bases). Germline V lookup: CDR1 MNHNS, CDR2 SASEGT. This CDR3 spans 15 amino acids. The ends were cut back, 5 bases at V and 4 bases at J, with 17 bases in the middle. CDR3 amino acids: CASSTSGRQRETQYF. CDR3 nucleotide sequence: TGTGCCAGCAGTACCTCAGGGAGGCAGCGAGAGACCCAGTACTTC.

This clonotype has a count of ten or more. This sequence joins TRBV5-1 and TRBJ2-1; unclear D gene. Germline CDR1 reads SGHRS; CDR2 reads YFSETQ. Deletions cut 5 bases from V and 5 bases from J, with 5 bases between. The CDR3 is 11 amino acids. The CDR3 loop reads CASRVHNEQFF. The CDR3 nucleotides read TGCGCCAGCAGGGTACACAATGAGCAGTTCTTC.

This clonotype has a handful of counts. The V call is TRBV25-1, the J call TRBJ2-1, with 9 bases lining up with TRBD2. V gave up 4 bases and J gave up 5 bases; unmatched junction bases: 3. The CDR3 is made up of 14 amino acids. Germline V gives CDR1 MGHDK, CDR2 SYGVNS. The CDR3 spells CASSGREGHNEQFF. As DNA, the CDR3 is TGTGCCAGCAGTGGGCGGGAGGGCCACAATGAGCAGTTCTTC.

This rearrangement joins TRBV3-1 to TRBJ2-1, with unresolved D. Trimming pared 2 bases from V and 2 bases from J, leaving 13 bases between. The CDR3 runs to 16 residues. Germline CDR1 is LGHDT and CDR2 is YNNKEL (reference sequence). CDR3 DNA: TGTGCCAGCAGCCAAAGACCAGTGGGTGCCTACAATGAGCAGTTCTTC. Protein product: CASSQRPVGAYNEQFF.

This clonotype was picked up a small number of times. CDR3 loop: CASSHLGLVKTGELFF. CDR3 DNA sequence: TGTGCCAGCAGTCATTTGGGCCTCGTGAAGACCGGGGAGCTGTTTTTT. The chain links TRBV6-1 to TRBJ2-2; no clear D. Germline-derived CDR1 and CDR2 are MNHNS and SASEGT. Trimming took off 5 bases at V and 5 bases at J, with 18 bases between the two ends. The CDR3 consists of 16 residues.

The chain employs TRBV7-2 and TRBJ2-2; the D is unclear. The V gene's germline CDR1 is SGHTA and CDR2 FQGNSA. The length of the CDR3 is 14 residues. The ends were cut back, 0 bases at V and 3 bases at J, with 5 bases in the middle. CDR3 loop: CASSLASYTGELFF. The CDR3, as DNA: TGTGCCAGCAGCTTAGCATCGTACACCGGGGAGCTGTTTTTT.